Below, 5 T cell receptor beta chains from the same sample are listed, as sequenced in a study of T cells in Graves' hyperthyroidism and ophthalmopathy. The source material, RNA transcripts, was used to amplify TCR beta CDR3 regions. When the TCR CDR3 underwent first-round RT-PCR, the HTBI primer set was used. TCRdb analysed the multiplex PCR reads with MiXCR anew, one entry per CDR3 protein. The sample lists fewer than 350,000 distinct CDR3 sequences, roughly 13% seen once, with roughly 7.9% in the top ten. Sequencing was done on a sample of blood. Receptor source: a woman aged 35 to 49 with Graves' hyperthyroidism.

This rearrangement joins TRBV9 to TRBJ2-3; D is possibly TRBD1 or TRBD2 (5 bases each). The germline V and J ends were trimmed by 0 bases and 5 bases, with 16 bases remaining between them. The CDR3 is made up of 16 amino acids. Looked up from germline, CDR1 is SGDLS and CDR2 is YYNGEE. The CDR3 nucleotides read TGTGCCAGCAGCGTAGCGGGGACGGAACGCATAGATACGCAGTATTTT. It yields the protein CASSVAGTERIDTQYF. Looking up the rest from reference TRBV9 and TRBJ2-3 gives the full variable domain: DSGVTQTPKHLITATGQRVTLRCSPRSGDLSVYWYQQSLDQGLQFLIQYYNGEERAKGNILERFSAQQFPDLHSELNLSSLELGDSALYFCASSVAGTERIDTQYFGPGTRLTVL.

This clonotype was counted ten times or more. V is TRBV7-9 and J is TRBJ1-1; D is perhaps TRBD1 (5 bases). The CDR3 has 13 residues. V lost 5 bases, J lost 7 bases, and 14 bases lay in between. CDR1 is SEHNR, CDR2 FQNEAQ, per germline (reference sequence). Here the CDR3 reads CASSPTDQREAFF. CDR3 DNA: TGTGCCAGCAGCCCGACAGATCAGCGTGAAGCTTTCTTT.

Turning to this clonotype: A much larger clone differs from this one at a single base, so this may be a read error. Written as DNA, the CDR3 is TGCGCCAGCAGCTTGGCTGGGCCGACACGCATAGATACGCAGTATTTT. Translation: CASSLAGPTRIDTQYF. The V and J genes are TRBV5-1 and TRBJ2-3, with unresolved D. This CDR3 has 16 amino acids. Germline values: CDR1 SGHRS, CDR2 YFSETQ. The ends were cut back, 0 bases at V and 5 bases at J, with 16 bases in the middle.

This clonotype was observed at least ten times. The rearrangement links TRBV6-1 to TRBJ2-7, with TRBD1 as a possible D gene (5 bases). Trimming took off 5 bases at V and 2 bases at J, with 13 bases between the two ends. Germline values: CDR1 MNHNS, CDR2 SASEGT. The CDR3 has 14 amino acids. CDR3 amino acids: CASSYRQGPYEQYF. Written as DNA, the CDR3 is TGTGCCAGCAGTTATAGGCAGGGCCCCTACGAGCAGTACTTC.

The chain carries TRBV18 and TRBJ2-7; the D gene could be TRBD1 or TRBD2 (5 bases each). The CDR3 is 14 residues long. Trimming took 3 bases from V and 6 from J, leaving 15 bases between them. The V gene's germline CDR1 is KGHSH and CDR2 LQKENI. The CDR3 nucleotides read TGTGCCAGCTCACCCCTAGCCGGGACCGGCGAGCAGTACTTC. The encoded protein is CASSPLAGTGEQYF.